This entry features one T cell receptor (beta chain) sequence. Participants spanned ages about 18 to 100 years and resided in 20 to 30 US areas. Participant-reported clinical history was the basis for cohort assignment. Symptom resolution, clearance, or two negative PCRs marked donors in Cohort 3 as recovered. This sample is part of a study of blood T cell repertoires in COVID-19. The method was immunoSEQ multiplex PCR; TCRdb's version includes in-frame clones alone and lacks a portion of them. The sample includes fewer than 450,000 clones, about 88% seen only once; the top ten take 1.2%. V was pared by 1 base and J by 4 bases, with 8 bases between. CDR3 length: 13 residues. The germline V gene has CDR1 SGHTA and CDR2 FQGNSA.

Sample: PBMCs or T cells enriched from blood (not recorded which). The rearrangement uses TRBV7-2 and TRBJ2-7; D is unresolved. The sequence came from a woman between 18 and 29 years old who had recovered from COVID-19. CDR3 residues: CASSLGLSYEQYF. CDR3 DNA: TGTGCCAGCAGCTTAGGACTCTCATACGAGCAGTACTTC.